What follows are 18 T cell receptor beta chains derived from one specimen sequenced in a study of CD8 T cells in Susac syndrome. Reverse transcription of roughly 0.5 to 1 ug RNA was carried out with random hexamers. Using its own MiXCR run on the immunoSEQ multiplex PCR reads, TCRdb lists one record per CDR3 protein. Here the sample spans under 200,000 distinct CDR3 sequences, 95% being singletons. The material sequenced was CD4+ T cells from PBMCs. The receptors here all came from a human donor in good health.

The chain couples TRBV28 to TRBJ2-5; 8 positions match TRBD1. The CDR3 has 16 amino acids. Losses at the gene ends were 5 bases for V and 1 base for J; bases not matched to a gene: 9. Per germline, CDR1 MDHEN and CDR2 SYDVKM. As DNA, the CDR3 is TGTGCCAGCAGTACCTACAACAGGGGGTTCCAAGAGACCCAGTACTTC. Encoded protein: CASSTYNRGFQETQYF.

V and J are TRBV18 and TRBJ2-1; D gene uncertain. The CDR3 covers 15 residues. The V and J ends lost 3 bases and 4 bases respectively, with 13 bases between them. Germline V gene lookup returns CDR1 KGHSH and CDR2 LQKENI. CDR3 sequence reads: CASSPVGLGYNEQFF. The CDR3 nucleotides read TGTGCCAGCTCACCGGTCGGGCTGGGGTACAATGAGCAGTTCTTC.

The J gene is TRBJ1-1, the V gene TRBV5-1, with D unresolved. This CDR3 contains 13 residues. The germline gives CDR1 SGHRS, CDR2 YFSETQ. Trimming shortened V by 2 bases and J by 5 bases, and 10 bases separated the two germline ends. The CDR3: CASSLWGETEAFF. CDR3 in DNA: TGCGCCAGCAGCTTATGGGGTGAAACTGAAGCTTTCTTT.

The chain combines TRBV29-1 with TRBJ1-2, with D perhaps TRBD1 (5 bases). The CDR3 is made up of 14 amino acids. Germline CDR1 and CDR2: SQVTM and ANQGSEA. With 4 bases removed from V and 8 bases from J, the gap between germline ends came to 20 bases. This CDR3 is CSVAAGTSLWGYTF. The CDR3 DNA follows: TGCAGCGTTGCTGCAGGGACGTCGCTATGGGGCTACACCTTC.

V gene TRBV25-1 combines with J gene TRBJ1-1; tentative D call: TRBD1 (5 bases). From germline, CDR1 is MGHDK and CDR2 SYGVNS. This CDR3 region has 17 residues. V was pared by 6 bases and J by 4 bases, with 24 bases between. CDR3 nucleotides: TGTGCCAGCAGCCCGGAGGGCCAGGGCTATTGGGGCACTGAAGCTTTCTTT. It codes for CASSPEGQGYWGTEAFF.

The V gene is TRBV30, the J gene TRBJ2-1; D gene unclear. Germline CDR1 reads GTSNPN; CDR2 reads SVGIG (reference sequence). V was clipped by 1 base and J by 4 bases, with 8 bases between them. CDR3 length equals 13 residues. The CDR3 DNA reads TGTGCCTGGAGTGGGAGCACTTACAATGAGCAGTTCTTC. The encoded protein is CAWSGSTYNEQFF.

The V gene is TRBV6-2 or TRBV6-3, the J gene TRBJ2-1; perhaps TRBD1 as D (7 bases). CDR1 is MNHEY and CDR2 is SVGEGT in the germline V gene. Trimming took 2 bases from V and 1 from J, leaving 18 bases between them. This CDR3 comprises 18 residues. The CDR3 nucleotides read TGTGCCAGCAGTTACCCCACCGGGGCAGGGGGGTCCTACAATGAGCAGTTCTTC. It specifies CASSYPTGAGGSYNEQFF.

In this sample, this clonotype turned up once. The rearrangement links TRBV20-1 to TRBJ2-3; D is ambiguous. Germline loops: CDR1 DFQATT, CDR2 SNEGSKA (reference sequence). This CDR3 has 11 amino acids. The CDR3 coding sequence is TGCAGCCCTGGGTTCATAGATACGCAGTATTTT. Its protein product is CSPGFIDTQYF.

The chain links TRBV20-1 to TRBJ2-1, with D perhaps TRBD1 (6 bases). Germline V gives CDR1 DFQATT, CDR2 SNEGSKA (reference sequence). CDR3 length equals 13 residues. Deletions cut 5 bases from V and 0 bases from J, with 8 bases between. CDR3 in DNA: TGCAGTGCTCCAGGGGCCTCCTACAATGAGCAGTTCTTC. Its translation is CSAPGASYNEQFF.

V usage is TRBV6-5 and J usage is TRBJ2-1; 11 nucleotides agree with TRBD2. Germline CDR1 MNHEY, CDR2 SVGAGI. Germline trimming cut 5 bases from V and 4 bases from J; bases unmatched to any gene: 4. The CDR3 extends over 15 amino acids. CDR3 sequence reads: CASSKLAGAYNEQFF. The CDR3 DNA is TGTGCCAGCAGTAAACTAGCGGGGGCTTACAATGAGCAGTTCTTC.

The rearrangement joins TRBV6-1 to TRBJ1-5; D gene uncertain. This CDR3 is 13 amino acids long. From germline, CDR1 is MNHNS and CDR2 SASEGT. The germline V and J ends were trimmed by 10 bases and 2 bases, with 12 bases remaining between them. CDR3 sequence reads: CAILVTGNQPQHF. The DNA of the CDR3 is TGTGCCATCCTGGTTACGGGCAATCAGCCCCAGCATTTT.

V and J are TRBV4-3 and TRBJ1-6; 10 nucleotides line up with TRBD1. CDR1 is LGHNA and CDR2 is YSLEER in the germline V gene. The CDR3 runs 15 residues. V was pared by 0 bases and J by 10 bases, with 3 bases of the junction left unmatched. The DNA of the CDR3 is TGCGCCAGCAGCCAAGATCTGACAGGGGGCTCACCCCTCCACTTT. The encoded protein is CASSQDLTGGSPLHF.

This chain links TRBV5-1 with TRBJ1-2; no clear D gene. V dropped 0 bases and J dropped 3 bases, with 12 bases sitting between them. From germline, CDR1 is SGHRS and CDR2 YFSETQ. This CDR3 is 15 amino acids long. CDR3 protein: CASSLDSPRDYGYTF. The CDR3 DNA reads TGCGCCAGCAGCTTGGACAGCCCTAGGGACTATGGCTACACCTTC.

V is TRBV6-2 or TRBV6-3 and J is TRBJ2-2, with D perhaps given as TRBD1 or TRBD2 (5 bases each). Germline CDR1 MNHEY, CDR2 SVGEGT. The CDR3 sequence is 15 residues long. Deletions cut 6 bases from V and 7 bases from J, with 18 bases between. CDR3 sequence reads: CASSTRGRADGELFF. CDR3 sequence (DNA): TGTGCCAGCAGCACTCGGGGCAGGGCGGACGGGGAGCTGTTTTTT.

The chain carries TRBV20-1 and TRBJ1-5; 9 bases agree with TRBD1. Germline loops: CDR1 DFQATT, CDR2 SNEGSKA (reference sequence). Unmatched junction bases numbered 10, after V lost 6 bases and J lost 7 bases. The CDR3 contains 14 residues. The DNA of the CDR3 is TGCAGTGCAGCCGGGACAGGGAGAGACCAGCCCCAGCATTTT. Translation: CSAAGTGRDQPQHF.

This chain joins TRBV25-1 and TRBJ2-6; no definite D call. The V end was cut by 8 bases, the J end by 2 bases, with 10 bases between. Looked up from germline, CDR1 is MGHDK and CDR2 is SYGVNS. CDR3 length: 14 amino acids. The CDR3 region has the DNA TGTGCCAGCCTCCCTCGGGCTGGGGCCAACGTCCTGACTTTC. It encodes CASLPRAGANVLTF.

The V and J genes are TRBV4-1 and TRBJ1-3; D gene unclear. V lost 3 bases to trimming and J lost 8 bases, with 17 bases between them. The CDR3 loop spans 15 amino acids. CDR1 and CDR2 (germline): MGHRA, YSYEKL. CDR3 region: CASSHGDRDRDTIYF. The CDR3 bases are TGCGCCAGCAGCCATGGCGACCGCGACCGGGACACCATATATTTT.

V and J are TRBV28 and TRBJ2-7, with no clear D. This CDR3 region has 12 residues. The germline V gene encodes CDR1 MDHEN and CDR2 SYDVKM. V shed 5 bases and J shed 3 bases, with 8 bases lying between them. DNA for the CDR3: TGTGCCAGCAGTCCCTCACGCTACGAGCAGTACGTC. This sequence encodes CASSPSRYEQYV.